These 30 T cell receptor beta chains came from one sample sequenced in a study of vaccination and CD4 T cells after COVID-19 (dated by TCRdb to about 2022). Library prep was done by PCR. The sequencing machine was an Illumina iSeq 100. Starting from the raw public reads, TCRdb applied fastp trimming at Q25, assembled clones with MiXCR and retained in-frame beta chains. CDR3 protein sequences are deduplicated, and each keeps its most common genes and DNA. A total of about 29,000 distinct CDR3 sequences appear in this sample, approximately 49% of them only once. The ten largest clones represent 5.5% to 7% of the sample. Read against the paper, the sample's time point label means: late sampling 161 to 241 days after vaccination in three convalescent patients. The material was CD4+ T cells from blood, obtained about 7 months after SARS-CoV-2 vaccination. The receptors shown here come from a human donor who had recovered from COVID-19.

This clonotype was recorded a few times. The V and J genes are TRBV4-2 and TRBJ2-5, with 8 bases fitting TRBD2. The germline gives CDR1 LGHNA, CDR2 YNFKEQ. The CDR3 length is 17 residues. V was clipped by 1 base and J by 5 bases; unmatched bases: 12. CDR3 sequence reads: CASSQVLGLAWGETQYF. The CDR3 DNA sequence: TGTGCCAGCAGCCAAGTGCTTGGACTAGCTTGGGGGGAGACCCAGTACTTC.

CDR3 in DNA: TGTGCCACCAGCAGAGCGGCTAGCGGGATAGATACGCAGTATTTT. This sequence encodes CATSRAASGIDTQYF. The rearrangement joins TRBV15 to TRBJ2-3; 9 nucleotides agree with TRBD2. The V segment lost 1 base and the J segment 5 bases; nucleotides outside the gene matches: 4. The CDR3 sequence is 15 residues long. Per the germline V gene, CDR1 is LNHNV and CDR2 is YYDKDF (reference sequence).

The chain uses TRBV15 and TRBJ1-1, with 7 bases that match TRBD1. CDR1 is LNHNV, CDR2 YYDKDF, per germline (reference sequence). This CDR3 comprises 14 residues. The junction had 12 bases not matched to a gene; V was cut back by 8 bases and J by 6 bases. The CDR3 is CATAPTRQGSEAFF. DNA for the CDR3: TGTGCCACCGCACCCACACGACAGGGCTCTGAAGCTTTCTTT. The whole variable domain, remainder taken from reference TRBV15 and TRBJ1-1, is DAMVIQNPRYQVTQFGKPVTLSCSQTLNHNVMYWYQQKSSQAPKLLFHYYDKDFNNEADTPDNFQSRRPNTSFCFLDIRSPGLGDTAMYLCATAPTRQGSEAFFGQGTRLTVV.

The chain uses TRBV28 and TRBJ2-2; D is uncertain. The V end lost 6 bases, the J end lost 4 bases, and 15 bases lay between the germline ends. This CDR3 is 15 amino acids long. Germline V gives CDR1 MDHEN, CDR2 SYDVKM. CDR3: CASRFGDTPTGELFF. The CDR3, as DNA: TGTGCCAGCAGGTTTGGAGACACCCCCACCGGGGAGCTGTTTTTT. The variable domain in full, completed from reference TRBV28 and TRBJ2-2, reads DVKVTQSSRYLVKRTGEKVFLECVQDMDHENMFWYRQDPGLGLRLIYFSYDVKMKEKGDIPEGYSVSREKKERFSLILESASTNQTSMYLCASRFGDTPTGELFFGEGSRLTVL.

V and J are TRBV7-6 and TRBJ2-1, with 14 bases lining up with TRBD2. V dropped 1 base and J dropped 6; count of bases not matched to a gene: 8. The CDR3 loop spans 18 amino acids. The germline V gene encodes CDR1 SGHVS and CDR2 FNYEAQ. The chain's CDR3 is CASSLGIGGTSGSNEQFF. Written as DNA, the CDR3 is TGTGCCAGCAGCTTAGGTATTGGAGGGACTAGCGGGAGCAATGAGCAGTTCTTC. The whole variable domain, remainder taken from reference TRBV7-6 and TRBJ2-1, is GAGVSQSPRYKVTKRGQDVALRCDPISGHVSLYWYRQALGQGPEFLTYFNYEAQQDKSGLPNDRFSAERPEGSISTLTIQRTEQRDSAMYRCASSLGIGGTSGSNEQFFGPGTRLTVL.

The chain uses TRBV20-1 and TRBJ2-3; D perhaps matches TRBD2 (5 bases). Germline CDR1 reads DFQATT; CDR2 reads SNEGSKA (reference sequence). Trimming removed 5 bases from V and 2 bases from J, with 11 bases in between. CDR3 length: 13 residues. CDR3 residues: CSALTEDTDTQYF. CDR3 coding DNA: TGCAGTGCTTTGACGGAGGACACAGATACGCAGTATTTT.

The chain recombines TRBV20-1 with TRBJ2-3; 9 bases match TRBD2. The CDR3 length is 17 residues. Per the germline V gene, CDR1 is DFQATT and CDR2 is SNEGSKA (reference sequence). The ends lost 3 bases at V and 0 bases at J; junction bases unmatched: 10. This CDR3 reads CSASGAELAGSTDTQYF. In DNA, the CDR3 is TGCAGTGCTAGTGGGGCGGAACTAGCGGGTAGCACAGATACGCAGTATTTT.

The gene calls are TRBV6-1 and TRBJ1-2; D is ambiguous. V lost 4 bases and J lost 3, with 15 bases in between. CDR3 length: 15 residues. The germline gives CDR1 MNHNS, CDR2 SASEGT. This chain's CDR3 is CASSAASDGYYGYTF. The DNA of the CDR3 is TGTGCCAGCAGTGCCGCCTCCGACGGGTACTATGGCTACACCTTC.

The chain couples TRBV7-8 to TRBJ2-7; D unresolved. Germline CDR1 SGHVS, CDR2 FQNEAQ. The CDR3 spans 17 residues. The V and J ends lost 5 bases and 0 bases respectively, with 20 bases between them. CDR3 sequence reads: CASSPFSVGRSSYEQYF. For the CDR3, the DNA is TGTGCCAGCAGCCCATTTTCAGTTGGACGTAGCTCCTACGAGCAGTACTTC.

This clonotype occurred a few times. The chain combines TRBV30 with TRBJ1-5; D is unresolved. CDR3 length: 13 residues. Germline CDR1 and CDR2: GTSNPN and SVGIG (reference sequence). Deletions cut 3 bases from V and 0 bases from J, with 6 bases between. The CDR3 DNA sequence: TGTGCCTGGAGCGACGATAGCAATCAGCCCCAGCATTTT. Translating it yields CAWSDDSNQPQHF.

The chain joins TRBV28 to TRBJ1-6; 7 bases line up with TRBD1. The CDR3 runs 19 residues. Germline-derived CDR1 and CDR2 are MDHEN and SYDVKM. V gave up 2 bases and J gave up 0 bases; unmatched junction bases: 10. CDR3 coding DNA: TGTGCCAGCAGTTTAGCGGCCGGACAGGCGAGCTCCTATAATTCACCCCTCCACTTT. Translated: CASSLAAGQASSYNSPLHF.

This sequence joins TRBV6-1 and TRBJ2-3; 8 positions agree with TRBD2. The V gene end was trimmed by 6 bases and the J gene end by 0 bases; junction bases not matched to a gene: 2. The CDR3 runs 14 residues. Germline CDR1 MNHNS, CDR2 SASEGT. The DNA for the CDR3 is TGTGCCAGCAGGCGGGAGGTGAGCACAGATACGCAGTATTTT. It is translated as CASRREVSTDTQYF.

As for this clonotype: The junction shows a germline mismatch at one end, possibly a read error. This chain connects TRBV7-9 to TRBJ2-2; D is perhaps TRBD1 (5 bases). This CDR3 has 16 amino acids. Germline lookup yields CDR1 SEHNR and CDR2 FQNEAQ (reference sequence). CDR3 protein: CASGLQGARNTGELFF. The CDR3 DNA is TGTGCCAGCGGCTTACAAGGGGCTAGGAACACCGGGGAGCTGTTTTTT.

This clonotype was seen more than once but under ten times. V usage is TRBV20-1 and J usage is TRBJ2-7, with a weak D call TRBD2 (5 bases). CDR1 DFQATT and CDR2 SNEGSKA come from the germline V gene (reference sequence). V shed 8 bases and J shed 1 base, with 15 bases lying between them. The CDR3 runs to 13 residues. CDR3 nucleotide sequence: TGCAGTCCCAGTCGGAGCGGATCCTACGAGCAGTACTTC. It yields the protein CSPSRSGSYEQYF.

V gene TRBV7-3 combines with J gene TRBJ2-2, with D perhaps TRBD1 (6 bases). CDR1 SGHTA and CDR2 FQGTGA come from the germline V gene. The CDR3 has 12 residues. The V end was cut by 3 bases, the J end by 8 bases, with 7 bases between. For the CDR3, the DNA is TGTGCCAGCAGCTTCCAGGGGGGGGAGCTGTTTTTT. It codes for CASSFQGGELFF.

The chain combines TRBV6-2 or TRBV6-3 with TRBJ2-7; TRBD2 agrees at 10 bases. Germline-derived CDR1 and CDR2 are MNHEY and SVGEGT. The trim removed 6 bases at V and 2 bases at J, leaving 7 bases unmatched. This CDR3 region has 15 residues. The CDR3 region is CASRRTSGTPYEQYF. The CDR3 DNA follows: TGTGCCAGCAGGAGAACTAGCGGGACTCCCTACGAGCAGTACTTC.

The chain links TRBV28 to TRBJ1-6; D gene unclear. The length of the CDR3 is 16 residues. V shed 4 bases and J shed 6 bases, with 16 bases lying between them. Germline lookup yields CDR1 MDHEN and CDR2 SYDVKM. CDR3 protein: CASSYSNYALNSPLHF. The CDR3 DNA sequence: TGTGCCAGCAGTTACTCAAACTACGCCCTTAATTCACCCCTCCACTTT.

This chain joins TRBV28 and TRBJ2-1; 12 nucleotides line up with TRBD2. Per germline, CDR1 MDHEN and CDR2 SYDVKM. With 2 bases clipped from V and 6 bases from J, the junction kept 2 bases outside the gene matches. This CDR3 has 15 amino acids. This chain's CDR3 is CASSLLAGGLNEQFF. The CDR3 DNA follows: TGTGCCAGCAGTTTACTAGCGGGAGGGCTCAATGAGCAGTTCTTC.

This chain links TRBV7-8 with TRBJ1-1; D is unresolved. Trimming stripped 1 base from V and 2 bases from J, with 17 bases between. The CDR3 sequence is 17 residues long. Germline V lookup: CDR1 SGHVS, CDR2 FQNEAQ. The CDR3 DNA reads TGTGCCAGCAGCTTAGAGGTACTGGGGAGGTTTAACACTGAAGCTTTCTTT. Encoded protein: CASSLEVLGRFNTEAFF.

The V and J genes are TRBV20-1 and TRBJ2-2; TRBD1 aligns across 9 bases. There are 13 residues in the CDR3. Germline V lookup: CDR1 DFQATT, CDR2 SNEGSKA (reference sequence). The junction had 11 bases not matched to a gene; V was cut back by 2 bases and J by 16 bases. The CDR3 DNA sequence: TGCAGTGCTAGACCCACCGGGACAGGGTCCCCGTTTTTT. Its translation: CSARPTGTGSPFF.

CDR3 DNA sequence: TGTGCCAGCACAGGCAGGGGGGCCAGCTACGAGCAGTACTTC. Translation gives CASTGRGASYEQYF. V and J are TRBV2 and TRBJ2-7; possibly TRBD1 for D (7 bases). The V end was cut by 7 bases, the J end by 3 bases, with 16 bases between. The germline gives CDR1 SNHLY, CDR2 FYNNEI. This CDR3 comprises 14 residues.

This clonotype was detected once. This chain joins TRBV6-4 and TRBJ2-5; 10 bases fit TRBD1. In germline, CDR1 is MRHNA, CDR2 SNTAGT. The CDR3 runs 15 residues. V trimming: 7 bases; J trimming: 4 bases; junction bases outside the gene matches: 9. The CDR3 DNA sequence: TGTGCCAGCAATTTTCTGGGGACAGGGGTAGAGACCCAGTACTTC. This gives the protein CASNFLGTGVETQYF.

The rearrangement links TRBV15 to TRBJ1-3; D is ambiguous. The length of the CDR3 is 13 residues. The ends were cut back, 3 bases at V and 0 bases at J, with 3 bases in the middle. The germline V gene encodes CDR1 LNHNV and CDR2 YYDKDF (reference sequence). As DNA, the CDR3 is TGTGCCACCAGCAGCAACTCTGGAAACACCATATATTTT. Amino acid sequence: CATSSNSGNTIYF.

The chain is built from TRBV28 and TRBJ2-1, with TRBD2 identical over 14 bases. From germline, CDR1 is MDHEN and CDR2 SYDVKM. V was clipped by 6 bases and J by 10 bases; unmatched bases: 8. CDR3 length: 15 amino acids. The CDR3 sequence is CASRGGLAGASEQFF. The CDR3 DNA reads TGTGCCAGCAGGGGGGGACTAGCGGGAGCCTCGGAGCAGTTCTTC.

This chain uses TRBV20-1 with TRBJ1-4, with D unclear. Germline V CDR1 and CDR2: DFQATT, SNEGSKA (reference sequence). The CDR3 has 11 residues. Trimming removed 3 bases at V and 4 bases at J, with 3 bases between. CDR3: CSASLNEKLFF. For the CDR3, the DNA is TGCAGTGCTAGCCTTAATGAAAAACTGTTTTTT.

In its sample, this clonotype was seen a few times. CDR3 in DNA: TGTGCCACCAGCAGAGATTATCGATACGAGCAGTACTTC. Protein product: CATSRDYRYEQYF. The chain has TRBV15 and TRBJ2-7; D is ambiguous. V shed 0 bases and J shed 4 bases, with 7 bases lying between them. Germline lookup yields CDR1 LNHNV and CDR2 YYDKDF (reference sequence). The CDR3 extends over 13 amino acids.

A few counts support this clonotype. The chain uses TRBV19 and TRBJ1-5; D not resolved. Germline values: CDR1 LNHDA, CDR2 SQIVND (reference sequence). The CDR3 covers 14 residues. Trimming took off 5 bases at V and 9 bases at J, with 17 bases between the two ends. CDR3 bases: TGTGCCAGTAGTTACTCCCAGTCCGTCCGGCCCCAGCATTTT. Its protein product is CASSYSQSVRPQHF.

V gene TRBV7-2 combines with J gene TRBJ2-7; TRBD1 agrees at 11 bases. Unmatched junction bases numbered 14, after V lost 6 bases and J lost 1 base. Germline V lookup: CDR1 SGHTA, CDR2 FQGNSA. This CDR3 contains 18 residues. CDR3 sequence: CASRQTSGTGGRSYEQYF. CDR3 coding DNA: TGTGCCAGCAGGCAAACCTCCGGGACAGGGGGTCGGTCCTACGAGCAGTACTTC.

This clonotype was picked up a small number of times. This rearrangement joins TRBV15 to TRBJ2-2; D perhaps matches TRBD1 (5 bases). With 1 base removed from V and 1 base from J, the gap between germline ends came to 7 bases. The V gene's germline CDR1 is LNHNV and CDR2 YYDKDF (reference sequence). The CDR3 extends over 15 amino acids. The DNA for the CDR3 is TGTGCCACCAGCAGAGGGGGCAGGAACACCGGGGAGCTGTTTTTT. It specifies CATSRGGRNTGELFF.

This clonotype occurred a few times. The chain uses TRBV28 and TRBJ2-3, with TRBD2 matching over 8 bases. The V gene end was trimmed by 7 bases and the J gene end by 3 bases; junction bases not matched to a gene: 9. Germline V gene data show CDR1 as MDHEN and CDR2 as SYDVKM. The CDR3 has 15 residues. The CDR3 DNA sequence: TGTGCCAGCAAAACAAGCGGGAGTAGGACAGATACGCAGTATTTT. Translating it yields CASKTSGSRTDTQYF.